These 17 T cell receptor beta chains share one sample of origin, sequenced in a study of T cell responses to AZD1222 COVID-19 vaccine. Some clones are missing from TCRdb's copy, which holds only in-frame ones; the method was immunoSEQ multiplex PCR. In the table there are approximately 50,000 clones, 75% to 90% of which are singletons. Sequenced material: peripheral blood, taken 28 days after the second AZD1222 dose. The source of these receptors is an adult who received the AZD1222 COVID-19 vaccine.

The rearrangement uses TRBV3-1 (or the pseudogene TRBV3-2) and TRBJ2-7, with 8 bases fitting TRBD2. There are 15 residues in the CDR3. In germline, CDR1 is LGHDT, CDR2 YNNKEL (reference sequence). V lost 6 bases and J lost 0; bases outside the gene matches: 7. The CDR3 coding sequence is TGTGCCAGCAGTGCACTAGCGGTTAGCTCCTACGAGCAGTACTTC. Protein: CASSALAVSSYEQYF.

The rearrangement links TRBV11-1 to TRBJ2-7, with 9 bases matching TRBD1. The V gene's germline CDR1 is SGHAT and CDR2 FQDESV (reference sequence). After removal of 0 bases from V and 1 base from J, the junction contained 4 bases not matched to a gene. The CDR3 has 16 residues. The CDR3 loop reads CASSLAGQGFSYEQYF. The CDR3 DNA sequence: TGTGCCAGCAGCTTAGCGGGACAGGGATTTTCCTACGAGCAGTACTTC.

The chain links TRBV7-9 to TRBJ2-7, with TRBD1 identical over 10 bases. CDR1 and CDR2 (germline): SEHNR, FQNEAQ (reference sequence). V trimming: 5 bases; J trimming: 4 bases; junction bases outside the gene matches: 8. The CDR3 spans 15 residues. The CDR3 is CASSTGQGGRYEQYF. CDR3 sequence (DNA): TGTGCCAGCAGCACAGGACAGGGGGGAAGGTACGAGCAGTACTTC.

The chain combines TRBV7-9 with TRBJ2-5; possibly TRBD2 for D (5 bases). V was shortened by 5 bases and J by 2 bases, with 9 bases between the two germline ends. CDR1 and CDR2 (germline): SEHNR, FQNEAQ (reference sequence). The CDR3 sequence is 13 residues long. The CDR3 loop is CASSPGNQETQYF. The CDR3 DNA follows: TGTGCCAGCAGCCCCGGGAATCAAGAGACCCAGTACTTC.

The genes are TRBV29-1 and TRBJ1-1; the D gene is possibly TRBD1 (5 bases). The germline V gene encodes CDR1 SQVTM and CDR2 ANQGSEA. Trimming took off 6 bases at V and 0 bases at J, with 8 bases between the two ends. There are 12 residues in the CDR3. CDR3 bases: TGCAGCGTGGGACTCATGAACACTGAAGCTTTCTTT. It codes for CSVGLMNTEAFF.

This chain links TRBV5-4 with TRBJ2-2; D perhaps matches TRBD1 (5 bases). The V end lost 4 bases, the J end lost 0 bases, and 10 bases lay between the germline ends. Germline V gene sequence: CDR1 SGHNT, CDR2 YYREEE (reference sequence). The length of the CDR3 is 15 residues. This CDR3 reads CASSPRQSNTGELFF. CDR3 sequence (DNA): TGTGCCAGCAGCCCCCGACAGTCGAACACCGGGGAGCTGTTTTTT.

The CDR3 reads CASSPSRGGYEQYF. Written as DNA, the CDR3 is TGTGCCAGCAGCCCCTCACGAGGGGGCTACGAGCAGTACTTC. The chain combines TRBV7-2 with TRBJ2-7; weak D call: TRBD1 (6 bases). Trimming took 5 bases from V and 3 from J, leaving 14 bases between them. This CDR3 region has 14 residues. Germline CDR1 is SGHTA and CDR2 is FQGNSA. The full variable domain, its missing parts supplied by reference TRBV7-2 and TRBJ2-7, is GAGVSQSPSNKVTEKGKDVELRCDPISGHTALYWYRQSLGQGLEFLIYFQGNSAPDKSGLPSDRFSAERTGGSVSTLTIQRTQQEDSAVYLCASSPSRGGYEQYFGPGTRLTVT.

This clone was recorded once. CDR3 sequence (DNA): TGTGCCAGCTGCCAATCTAGTTCAGATACGCAGTATTTT. Translated, it gives CASCQSSSDTQYF. The rearrangement uses TRBV27 and TRBJ2-3; D is unclear. The CDR3 totals 13 residues. With 8 bases removed from V and 4 bases from J, the gap between germline ends came to 13 bases. Looked up from germline, CDR1 is MNHEY and CDR2 is SMNVEV (reference sequence).

The V call is TRBV3-1 (or the pseudogene TRBV3-2), the J call TRBJ1-5, with TRBD1 identical over 7 bases. Per germline, CDR1 LGHDT and CDR2 YNNKEL (reference sequence). This CDR3 comprises 18 residues. Trimming cost V 2 bases and J 4 bases; bases outside gene matches: 14. This CDR3 is CASSQRYPTGSRNQPQHF. DNA for the CDR3: TGTGCCAGCAGCCAACGGTATCCGACAGGGAGTAGGAATCAGCCCCAGCATTTT.

This chain links TRBV9 with TRBJ2-2; weak D call: TRBD1 (6 bases). Germline loops: CDR1 SGDLS, CDR2 YYNGEE. CDR3 size: 20 residues. Trimming stripped 4 bases from V and 0 bases from J, with 25 bases between. The CDR3 region has the DNA TGTGCCAGCAGCCCCCTGGGCTTATTCGTAGGGGGTACGAACACCGGGGAGCTGTTTTTT. Encoded protein: CASSPLGLFVGGTNTGELFF.

This chain uses TRBV6-5 with TRBJ2-7; D may be TRBD2 (6 bases). Germline CDR1 and CDR2: MNHEY and SVGAGI. The length of the CDR3 is 14 residues. V lost 0 bases to trimming and J lost 3 bases, with 9 bases between them. The CDR3 DNA is TGTGCCAGCAGTTACTCGATGGGAGGCTACGAGCAGTACTTC. Protein sequence: CASSYSMGGYEQYF.

The chain employs TRBV27 and TRBJ1-2; 10 positions match TRBD1. V lost 4 bases to trimming and J lost 5 bases; unmatched junction nucleotides: 7. The CDR3 is 15 amino acids. CDR1 and CDR2 (germline): MNHEY, SMNVEV (reference sequence). The CDR3 is CASSSPGQGLYGYTF. CDR3 nucleotides: TGTGCCAGCAGTTCACCGGGACAGGGGTTGTATGGCTACACCTTC.

The chain employs TRBV28 and TRBJ1-1, with D hard to call. Trimming stripped 5 bases from V and 2 bases from J, with 9 bases between. CDR3 length equals 13 residues. Germline-derived CDR1 and CDR2 are MDHEN and SYDVKM. CDR3 in amino acids: CASSDQVNTEAFF. Written as DNA, the CDR3 is TGTGCCAGCAGTGATCAAGTTAACACTGAAGCTTTCTTT.

The DNA of the CDR3 is TGTGCCAGCAGTTTGTTGGAGAACACTGAAGCTTTCTTT. Protein sequence: CASSLLENTEAFF. The chain has TRBV12-3 or TRBV12-4 and TRBJ1-1, with D hard to call. CDR3 size: 13 residues. The germline V and J ends were trimmed by 3 bases and 1 base, with 6 bases remaining between them.

The rearrangement links TRBV7-2 to TRBJ1-2, with a weak D call TRBD1 (6 bases). Trimming took 5 bases from V and 8 from J, leaving 18 bases between them. CDR3 length equals 14 residues. From germline, CDR1 is SGHTA and CDR2 FQGNSA. CDR3 sequence: CASSPMGAFKGYTF. CDR3 nucleotide sequence: TGTGCCAGCAGCCCCATGGGGGCCTTCAAGGGCTACACCTTC. The variable domain in full, with the rest retrieved from reference TRBV7-2 and TRBJ1-2, is GAGVSQSPSNKVTEKGKDVELRCDPISGHTALYWYRQSLGQGLEFLIYFQGNSAPDKSGLPSDRFSAERTGGSVSTLTIQRTQQEDSAVYLCASSPMGAFKGYTFGSGTRLTVV.

The V gene is TRBV29-1, the J gene TRBJ1-2; D not resolved. V lost 6 bases to trimming and J lost 1 base, with 15 bases between them. This CDR3 contains 14 residues. CDR1 is SQVTM, CDR2 ANQGSEA, per germline. CDR3: CSVPLVGSNYGYTF. The CDR3 DNA follows: TGCAGCGTCCCTCTAGTAGGGAGTAACTATGGCTACACCTTC.

The chain recombines TRBV7-9 with TRBJ1-2; D unclear. CDR1 is SEHNR and CDR2 is FQNEAQ in the germline V gene (reference sequence). The CDR3 is made up of 11 amino acids. Trimming took 1 base from V and 9 from J, leaving 6 bases between them. The CDR3 protein is CASSLGQSYTF. The CDR3 region has the DNA TGTGCCAGCAGCTTAGGCCAGAGCTACACCTTC.